These 13 T cell receptor beta chains share one sample of origin, sequenced in a study of cytomegalovirus exposure and HLA in healthy donors (dated by TCRdb to 2015 to 2018). The library was prepared using the immunoSEQ multiplex PCR assay. A mixture of 60 forward primers for TCR Vbeta segments and 13 reverse primers for TCR Jbeta segments was used in the multiplex PCR. TCRdb provides this immuneACCESS table in a form limited to in-frame rearrangements. Some clones are lacking; in checked studies, under half of them reflect an unresolved V gene, and why the rest are absent is not known. This specimen's table enumerates 96,000 or so clones. Jointly, the top ten make up just under 3.5% of the sample. The sample consisted of PBMCs. The receptors derive from a woman aged 25 to 39 in good health and CMV-seronegative.

This rearrangement joins TRBV27 to TRBJ1-5, with D possibly matching TRBD1 (5 bases). Germline V gives CDR1 MNHEY, CDR2 SMNVEV (reference sequence). The CDR3 is 15 residues long. With 5 bases removed from V and 1 base from J, the gap between germline ends came to 12 bases. CDR3: CASSARVGSNQPQHF. The CDR3 DNA reads as TGTGCCAGCAGTGCCAGGGTCGGCAGCAATCAGCCCCAGCATTTT.

CDR3 residues: CASSPRGPFYEQYF. CDR3 nucleotide sequence: TGTGCCAGCTCACCACGCGGCCCATTCTACGAGCAGTACTTC. The chain links TRBV18 to TRBJ2-7; D not certain. Germline V gene lookup returns CDR1 KGHSH and CDR2 LQKENI. The CDR3 runs 14 residues. Trimming took off 1 base at V and 3 bases at J, with 10 bases between the two ends.

The chain links TRBV18 to TRBJ2-3, with D tentatively TRBD2 (5 bases). V lost 5 bases and J lost 2, with 11 bases in between. Germline V gene data show CDR1 as KGHSH and CDR2 as LQKENI. The CDR3 has 14 residues. CDR3 nucleotide sequence: TGTGCCAGCTCAGCGGGCAGAATCACAGATACGCAGTATTTT. Its translation is CASSAGRITDTQYF.

The J gene is TRBJ1-1, the V gene TRBV15, with 8 bases fitting TRBD1. CDR1 is LNHNV, CDR2 YYDKDF, per germline (reference sequence). Unmatched junction bases numbered 2, after V lost 5 bases and J lost 3 bases. This CDR3 has 13 residues. For the CDR3, the DNA is TGTGCCACCAGCCAGGACAGGGACACTGAAGCTTTCTTT. Translation gives CATSQDRDTEAFF.

This rearrangement joins TRBV10-3 to TRBJ2-3; possible D gene TRBD1, 6 bases. CDR3 length equals 15 residues. In germline, CDR1 is ENHRY, CDR2 SYGVKD. Trimming cost V 4 bases and J 3 bases, with 14 bases left between them. DNA for the CDR3: TGTGCCATCAGTGCCCTAGTGGGGGCAACAGATACGCAGTATTTT. Translated, it gives CAISALVGATDTQYF.

This sequence joins TRBV28 and TRBJ2-7; D is possibly TRBD2 (5 bases). The ends were cut back, 6 bases at V and 7 bases at J, with 16 bases in the middle. The CDR3 has 13 residues. From germline, CDR1 is MDHEN and CDR2 SYDVKM. CDR3 in amino acids: CASSLDFLREQYF. For the CDR3, the DNA is TGTGCCAGCAGCTTGGACTTTTTAAGGGAGCAGTACTTC. Complete variable domain (other parts from reference TRBV28 and TRBJ2-7): DVKVTQSSRYLVKRTGEKVFLECVQDMDHENMFWYRQDPGLGLRLIYFSYDVKMKEKGDIPEGYSVSREKKERFSLILESASTNQTSMYLCASSLDFLREQYFGPGTRLTVT.

For the CDR3, the DNA is TGTGCCAGCAGCCCTGGGAGGGTAGAGACCCAGTACTTC. Protein: CASSPGRVETQYF. The chain carries TRBV5-8 and TRBJ2-5, with 7 bases lining up with TRBD2. Germline loops: CDR1 SGHTS, CDR2 YDEGEE. V lost 4 bases, J lost 4 bases, and 4 bases stayed unmatched. This CDR3 contains 13 residues. The full variable domain, with the rest looked up from reference TRBV5-8 and TRBJ2-5, is EAGVTQSPTHLIKTRGQQATLRCSPISGHTSVYWYQQALGLGLQFLLWYDEGEERNRGNFPPRFSGRQFPNYSSELNVNALELEDSALYLCASSPGRVETQYFGPGTRLLVL.

The chain uses TRBV5-1 and TRBJ2-2, with TRBD1 matching over 11 bases. V lost 2 bases, J lost 3 bases, and 3 bases stayed unmatched. Germline CDR1 reads SGHRS; CDR2 reads YFSETQ. The CDR3 runs 16 residues. In DNA, the CDR3 is TGCGCCAGCAGCTTAAGGACAGGGGGCGACACCGGGGAGCTGTTTTTT. Translating it yields CASSLRTGGDTGELFF. Filled out from reference TRBV5-1 and TRBJ2-2, the complete variable domain reads KAGVTQTPRYLIKTRGQQVTLSCSPISGHRSVSWYQQTPGQGLQFLFEYFSETQRNKGNFPGRFSGRQFSNSRSEMNVSTLELGDSALYLCASSLRTGGDTGELFFGEGSRLTVL.

The gene calls are TRBV27 and TRBJ2-5; 8 bases align to TRBD2. V was clipped by 2 bases and J by 3 bases; unmatched bases: 5. CDR3 size: 15 residues. Germline V gene sequence: CDR1 MNHEY, CDR2 SMNVEV (reference sequence). CDR3 sequence: CASSLRVAGKETQYF. As DNA, the CDR3 is TGTGCCAGCAGTTTACGGGTAGCGGGGAAAGAGACCCAGTACTTC.

Concerning this clone itself: In the same sample, other DNA sequences code for this CDR3. The chain links TRBV5-6 to TRBJ1-1; D is possibly TRBD1 (5 bases). The germline V gene has CDR1 SGHDT and CDR2 YYEEEE. The CDR3 length is 14 residues. Between the trimmed V and J ends, which lost 6 bases and 6 bases, there was a span of 18 bases. DNA of the CDR3: TGTGCCAGCACCGACGGGGGGGGTAAGGCTGAAGCTTTCTTT. Amino acid sequence: CASTDGGGKAEAFF.

This chain connects TRBV28 to TRBJ1-2; D call uncertain. In germline, CDR1 is MDHEN, CDR2 SYDVKM. This CDR3 comprises 13 residues. V shed 3 bases and J shed 5 bases, with 10 bases lying between them. The CDR3 DNA reads TGTGCCAGCAGTTTTGCAGGCGGGTATGGCTACACCTTC. Translation: CASSFAGGYGYTF.

The chain links TRBV7-9 to TRBJ2-5; D possibly corresponds to TRBD1 (5 bases). Germline V gives CDR1 SEHNR, CDR2 FQNEAQ (reference sequence). V gave up 5 bases and J gave up 4 bases, with 17 bases separating them. This CDR3 is 15 amino acids long. CDR3 loop: CASSRGQGLGETQYF. Here the CDR3 DNA reads TGTGCCAGCAGCCGTGGACAAGGGTTGGGAGAGACCCAGTACTTC.

The rearrangement uses TRBV7-9 and TRBJ1-1; D is uncertain. Germline loops: CDR1 SEHNR, CDR2 FQNEAQ (reference sequence). The CDR3 is 12 amino acids. Trimming shortened V by 2 bases and J by 6 bases, and 7 bases separated the two germline ends. CDR3 sequence reads: CASSLLSSEAFF. The DNA of the CDR3 is TGTGCCAGCAGCTTATTATCGTCTGAAGCTTTCTTT.